This T cell receptor (beta chain) is from a study of CD8 T cells in Susac syndrome. Random hexamers primed reverse transcription of about 0.5 to 1 ug RNA. TCR beta CDR3 was amplified by immunoSEQ covering 54 Vbeta and 13 Jbeta. TCRdb analysed the immunoSEQ multiplex PCR reads with MiXCR anew, one entry per CDR3 protein. The sample lists approximately 300,000 distinct CDR3 sequences, 70% to 90% occurring once. Study observations and caveats: That the number of individuals in its TCR sequencing and HLA analysis was relatively small was acknowledged by the study.

Details on this clonotype: The antigen is unknown.

Sequencing of TCR beta drew on CD8+ and CD4+ T cells from blood. Germline lookup yields CDR1 DFQATT and CDR2 SNEGSKA (reference sequence). This CDR3 region has 17 residues. V was clipped by 2 bases and J by 6 bases; unmatched bases: 13. Sequencing was performed on CD8+ T cells from PBMCs. The receptor was isolated from a human donor with multiple sclerosis. The chain uses TRBV20-1 and TRBJ2-7; 13 bases are shared with TRBD2. The CDR3 is CSARSLTGLAGVIEQYF. The CDR3 DNA follows: TGCAGTGCTAGATCCTTAACAGGACTAGCGGGAGTTATCGAGCAGTACTTC.